This TCR beta chain originates from a study of Ad26.COV2.S vaccination and SARS-CoV-2 variants. Study background: Donor participated within the Ad26.COV2.S arm of the COV1001 trial.

Points on this clone: The antigen is undetermined.

Study conclusions and caveats: Post-vaccination spike-specific CD8+ and CD4+ T cell responses reportedly had substantial breadth.

The table came from immunoSEQ multiplex PCR; TCRdb's copy has only in-frame clones and leaves some out. The table records roughly 350,000 clones, roughly 90% of them present only once. The CDR3 loop spans 13 amino acids. In germline, CDR1 is SGHRS, CDR2 YFSETQ. V gave up 0 bases and J gave up 4 bases, with 4 bases separating them. Specified treatment: roughly 20 received Ad26.COV2.S at low or high dose, single or two shots; several received placebo; per-sample allocation not given. Day 63 after the first vaccine or placebo injection was the time point for sampling. Immunization relied on an Ad26 vector, which expressed Wuhan-strain SARS-CoV-2 spike.

The chain joins TRBV5-1 to TRBJ2-2; D unresolved. This clonotype was obtained from a person aged 18-65 years who received the Ad26.COV2.S COVID-19 vaccine or a placebo. Sequencing was performed on peripheral blood, taken in a trial of Ad26.COV2.S vaccine versus placebo. The CDR3 region has the DNA TGCGCCAGCAGCTTGGGTCGCACCGGGGAGCTGTTTTTT. Translating it yields CASSLGRTGELFF.